The rows below give T cell receptor beta chains drawn from one sample of a study of early T cells in non-severe SARS-CoV-2 infection. TCRdb re-derived calls from the 5' RACE reads in MiXCR, one entry per CDR3 protein. The repertoire holds roughly 50,000 distinct CDR3 sequences, 7.5% to 9.5% seen once, with about 4.2% in the top ten. The sequencing sample was made of whole blood. The receptors originated from an adult who was a healthcare worker with PCR-confirmed SARS-CoV-2 infection or an uninfected control (not recorded which). CDR3s include the opening cysteine and the closing phenylalanine or tryptophan. Each record gives: clone size, V gene, J gene, D gene, CDR3 protein, CDR3 DNA. D genes are given only for firm matches. The listing skips clone size in some rows; elsewhere it reads once, few, many or a size class.

abundance: many; v_gene: TRBV20-1; j_gene: TRBJ2-7; d_gene: .; CDR3aa: CSASIPNEQYF; CDR3nt: TGCAGTGCTAGCATCCCCAACGAGCAGTACTTC
abundance: few; v_gene: TRBV19; j_gene: TRBJ1-2; d_gene: .; CDR3aa: CASSSSEAGKNYGYTF; CDR3nt: TGTGCCAGTAGTTCCTCGGAGGCAGGGAAAAACTATGGCTACACCTTC
abundance: few; v_gene: TRBV29-1; j_gene: TRBJ1-2; d_gene: .; CDR3aa: CSVEDRHYGYTF; CDR3nt: TGCAGCGTTGAAGATCGCCACTATGGCTACACCTTC
abundance: few; v_gene: TRBV29-1; j_gene: TRBJ1-4; d_gene: TRBD1; CDR3aa: CSVGQGDGEKLFF; CDR3nt: TGCAGCGTGGGACAGGGGGATGGCGAAAAACTGTTTTTT
abundance: few; v_gene: TRBV10-3; j_gene: TRBJ2-3; d_gene: TRBD1; CDR3aa: CATRGISTDTQYF; CDR3nt: TGTGCCACCAGGGGGATAAGCACAGATACGCAGTATTTT
abundance: many; v_gene: TRBV7-8; j_gene: TRBJ2-1; d_gene: TRBD2; CDR3aa: CASSSRAGVSYNEQFF; CDR3nt: TGTGCCAGCAGCTCCCGAGCGGGAGTATCCTACAATGAGCAGTTCTTC
abundance: .; v_gene: TRBV29-1; j_gene: TRBJ1-1; d_gene: TRBD1; CDR3aa: CSVAHTGDTEAFF; CDR3nt: TGCAGCGTTGCTCACACAGGGGACACTGAAGCTTTCTTT
abundance: .; v_gene: TRBV12-3/TRBV12-4; j_gene: TRBJ2-2; d_gene: TRBD1; CDR3aa: CASSRTGANTGELFF; CDR3nt: TGTGCCAGCAGTCGGACAGGGGCCAACACCGGGGAGCTGTTTTTT
abundance: many; v_gene: TRBV29-1; j_gene: TRBJ1-2; d_gene: .; CDR3aa: CSVGGGTDGYTF; CDR3nt: TGCAGCGTTGGTGGGGGTACTGATGGCTACACCTTC
abundance: .; v_gene: TRBV27; j_gene: TRBJ2-7; d_gene: TRBD2; CDR3aa: CASSPGTSASYEQYF; CDR3nt: TGTGCCAGCAGTCCAGGGACTAGCGCCTCCTACGAGCAGTACTTC
abundance: many; v_gene: TRBV7-8; j_gene: TRBJ2-1; d_gene: .; CDR3aa: CASSLAAGDNEQFF; CDR3nt: TGTGCCAGCAGCTTAGCTGCAGGGGACAATGAGCAGTTCTTC
abundance: many; v_gene: TRBV2; j_gene: TRBJ2-5; d_gene: .; CDR3aa: CASRPRTNQETQYF; CDR3nt: TGTGCCAGCAGACCAAGGACAAACCAAGAGACCCAGTACTTC
abundance: many; v_gene: TRBV12-3/TRBV12-4; j_gene: TRBJ2-1; d_gene: .; CDR3aa: CASSGGGTTFDEQFF; CDR3nt: TGTGCCAGCAGCGGCGGGGGCACAACCTTCGATGAGCAGTTCTTC
abundance: .; v_gene: TRBV13; j_gene: TRBJ1-6; d_gene: .; CDR3aa: CASSLAGGRIDSPLHF; CDR3nt: TGTGCCAGCAGCTTAGCTGGTGGCCGTATAGATTCACCCCTCCACTTT
abundance: .; v_gene: TRBV27; j_gene: TRBJ1-6; d_gene: .; CDR3aa: CASSSGWNSPLHF; CDR3nt: TGTGCCAGCAGTTCAGGGTGGAATTCACCCCTCCACTTT
abundance: few; v_gene: TRBV20-1; j_gene: TRBJ1-1; d_gene: TRBD1; CDR3aa: CSARGQGGKNTEAFF; CDR3nt: TGCAGTGCTCGAGGCCAGGGGGGAAAAAACACTGAAGCTTTCTTT
abundance: .; v_gene: TRBV6-6; j_gene: TRBJ1-3; d_gene: .; CDR3aa: CASSTQGTVGNTIYF; CDR3nt: TGTGCCAGCAGCACACAGGGAACGGTTGGAAACACCATATATTTT
abundance: few; v_gene: TRBV20-1; j_gene: TRBJ2-3; d_gene: TRBD2; CDR3aa: CSASPRTSGVTDTQYF; CDR3nt: TGCAGTGCTAGCCCCCGGACTAGCGGAGTCACAGATACGCAGTATTTT
abundance: .; v_gene: TRBV6-1; j_gene: TRBJ2-4; d_gene: .; CDR3aa: CASTPTGRDIQYF; CDR3nt: TGTGCCAGCACCCCAACAGGGAGGGACATTCAGTACTTC
abundance: .; v_gene: TRBV7-8; j_gene: TRBJ2-3; d_gene: TRBD2; CDR3aa: CASSLVLAGTSSTDTQYF; CDR3nt: TGTGCCAGCAGCTTAGTTCTAGCGGGGACCTCTAGCACAGATACGCAGTATTTT
abundance: few; v_gene: TRBV18; j_gene: TRBJ1-5; d_gene: .; CDR3aa: CASSLTPGDARDF; CDR3nt: TGTGCCAGCTCACTAACCCCAGGGGACGCTAGGGATTTT